The 30 T cell receptor beta chains below were found in one sample sequenced in a study of T cell responses to AZD1222 COVID-19 vaccine. Data came from immunoSEQ multiplex PCR; TCRdb stores just in-frame clones and leaves some out. The sample holds roughly 120,000 clones, approximately 91% seen once. Sample: peripheral blood, taken on day 0 of MenACWY control vaccination. These receptor sequences come from an adult in good health.

The CDR3 here is CASSVGTGTGSMGTQYF. The CDR3 DNA reads as TGTGCCAGCAGCGTAGGAACCGGGACAGGGTCGATGGGGACCCAGTACTTC. The chain couples TRBV7-2 to TRBJ2-5, with 9 bases matching TRBD1. The CDR3 loop spans 17 amino acids. Germline CDR1 is SGHTA and CDR2 is FQGNSA. V dropped 5 bases and J dropped 7; count of bases not matched to a gene: 17. Complete variable domain (other parts from reference TRBV7-2 and TRBJ2-5): GAGVSQSPSNKVTEKGKDVELRCDPISGHTALYWYRQSLGQGLEFLIYFQGNSAPDKSGLPSDRFSAERTGGSVSTLTIQRTQQEDSAVYLCASSVGTGTGSMGTQYFGPGTRLLVL.

This chain connects TRBV21-1 to TRBJ1-5; TRBD1, the table's D call, lacks a check against the DNA. TRBV21-1 is annotated as a pseudogene. This CDR3 region has 14 residues. The CDR3 loop is CASSIGGQHQPQHF. In nucleotides, the CDR3 is TGTGCCAGCAGCATAGGGGGACAGCATCAGCCCCAGCATTTT.

The rearrangement links TRBV6-5 to TRBJ1-3; D call uncertain. Germline loops: CDR1 MNHEY, CDR2 SVGAGI. The germline V and J ends were trimmed by 10 bases and 4 bases, with 17 bases remaining between them. There are 14 residues in the CDR3. CDR3 DNA: TGTGCCACCCACTCCACCCGCACCGGAAACACCATATATTTT. Encoded protein: CATHSTRTGNTIYF.

V usage is TRBV7-6 and J usage is TRBJ2-7; D gene unclear. The CDR3 is 14 residues long. CDR1 SGHVS and CDR2 FNYEAQ come from the germline V gene. V was pared by 1 base and J by 1 base, with 8 bases between. In nucleotides, the CDR3 is TGTGCCAGCAGCTTAGAAAGGTCGTCCTACGAGCAGTACTTC. Its protein product is CASSLERSSYEQYF.

The rearrangement uses TRBV14 and TRBJ1-1; D call uncertain. CDR1 is SGHDN, CDR2 FVKESK, per germline. V was trimmed by 0 bases and J by 1 base, leaving 9 bases between them. The CDR3 is 15 amino acids. The CDR3 DNA reads TGTGCCAGCAGCCAAGATCAGAAGCCGAACACTGAAGCTTTCTTT. This encodes CASSQDQKPNTEAFF.

This sequence joins TRBV5-3 and TRBJ2-3; TRBD1 or TRBD2 may be the D gene (5 bases each). TRBV5-3 is assigned to the ORF class and has an uncertain function. CDR3 length: 15 amino acids. The V end was cut by 4 bases, the J end by 4 bases, with 16 bases between. DNA for the CDR3: TGTGCCAGAAGCCCAGCCCCGGGGCGGGCAGATACGCAGTATTTT. Its protein product is CARSPAPGRADTQYF.

This chain links TRBV19 with TRBJ1-5; 7 bases align to TRBD1. The trim removed 10 bases at V and 6 bases at J, leaving 15 bases unmatched. Germline V lookup: CDR1 LNHDA, CDR2 SQIVND (reference sequence). This CDR3 region has 15 residues. Here the CDR3 DNA reads TGTGCCACCCGGACCGGGTTCCGGACAGGTCAGCCCCAGCATTTT. Encoded protein: CATRTGFRTGQPQHF.

The chain employs TRBV28 and TRBJ2-5; 12 nucleotides match TRBD2. Trimming at V came to 4 bases and at J to 2 bases, leaving 2 bases not matched to a gene. Germline V gene sequence: CDR1 MDHEN, CDR2 SYDVKM. The CDR3 sequence is 15 residues long. As DNA, the CDR3 is TGTGCCAGCAGTTCCACTAGCGGGGGGCAAGAGACCCAGTACTTC. It codes for CASSSTSGGQETQYF. The full variable domain, rest sourced from reference TRBV28 and TRBJ2-5, is DVKVTQSSRYLVKRTGEKVFLECVQDMDHENMFWYRQDPGLGLRLIYFSYDVKMKEKGDIPEGYSVSREKKERFSLILESASTNQTSMYLCASSSTSGGQETQYFGPGTRLLVL.

V is TRBV6-1 and J is TRBJ2-3; D not certain. The V gene's germline CDR1 is MNHNS and CDR2 SASEGT. Trimming removed 3 bases at V and 0 bases at J, with 10 bases between. The CDR3 totals 15 residues. The CDR3 DNA follows: TGTGCCAGCAGTGAGGATACCACTAGCACAGATACGCAGTATTTT. It translates to CASSEDTTSTDTQYF.

This clone appeared once. The chain uses TRBV2 and TRBJ2-1; D call uncertain. The CDR3 runs to 12 residues. V shed 8 bases and J shed 10 bases, with 15 bases lying between them. The germline V gene has CDR1 SNHLY and CDR2 FYNNEI. CDR3 in DNA: TGTGCCAGCCAGAGAGAGTCACCCGAGCAGTTCTTC. As protein: CASQRESPEQFF.

This clone has more than one count but fewer than ten. The chain employs TRBV7-2 and TRBJ2-1, with TRBD2 matching over 10 bases. Looked up from germline, CDR1 is SGHTA and CDR2 is FQGNSA. CDR3 size: 15 residues. V gave up 5 bases and J gave up 7 bases; unmatched junction bases: 8. This CDR3 is CASSPPGLATNEQFF. The CDR3 DNA is TGTGCCAGCAGCCCTCCGGGACTAGCGACGAATGAGCAGTTCTTC.

This clone was recorded a few times. This chain links TRBV28 with TRBJ2-7; TRBD1 matches at 10 bases. The CDR3 contains 15 residues. CDR1 and CDR2 (germline): MDHEN, SYDVKM. Trimming at V came to 1 base and at J to 7 bases, leaving 7 bases not matched to a gene. CDR3: CASSLSPGQGGEQYF. In DNA form, the CDR3 reads TGTGCCAGCAGTTTATCTCCCGGACAGGGGGGAGAGCAGTACTTC.

The chain is built from TRBV5-5 and TRBJ1-1; D gene uncertain. V was trimmed by 2 bases and J by 6 bases, leaving 8 bases between them. CDR3 length: 12 residues. Germline V lookup: CDR1 SGHKS, CDR2 YYEKEE (reference sequence). CDR3 residues: CASSLKGSEAFF. CDR3 in DNA: TGTGCCAGCAGCTTAAAGGGTTCTGAAGCTTTCTTT.

The chain is built from TRBV11-3 and TRBJ1-6, with TRBD1 as a possible D gene (5 bases). This CDR3 has 13 residues. Trimming pared 5 bases from V and 6 bases from J, leaving 8 bases between. CDR1 SGHNT and CDR2 YENEEA come from the germline V gene. The CDR3 DNA follows: TGTGCCAGCAGCCCGGGGCCTAATTCACCCCTCCACTTT. Translating gives CASSPGPNSPLHF.

CDR3 protein: CASSSGQNYGYTF. The CDR3 bases are TGTGCCAGCAGCTCCGGACAGAACTATGGCTACACCTTC. V gene TRBV5-4 combines with J gene TRBJ1-2; a weak D match, TRBD1 (6 bases). The CDR3 loop spans 13 amino acids. Germline CDR1 and CDR2: SGHNT and YYREEE (reference sequence). V dropped 3 bases and J dropped 2 bases, with 8 bases sitting between them.

J is TRBJ1-3 and V is TRBV16, with 7 bases that match TRBD1. V lost 2 bases to trimming and J lost 3 bases; unmatched junction nucleotides: 4. The length of the CDR3 is 15 residues. The germline CDR1 and CDR2 sequences are KGHSY and FQNENV. The CDR3 protein is CASSQEGASGNTIYF. The CDR3 DNA sequence: TGTGCCAGCAGCCAAGAGGGGGCGAGTGGAAACACCATATATTTT.

Remarks on this clone: Other nucleotide sequences in the sample specify the same CDR3. This chain uses TRBV19 with TRBJ1-5, with D hard to call. Germline CDR1 reads LNHDA; CDR2 reads SQIVND (reference sequence). The CDR3 is 13 residues long. Between the trimmed V and J ends, which lost 4 bases and 2 bases, there was a span of 6 bases. The CDR3 region has the DNA TGTGCCAGTAGTAGACTGGGCAATCAGCCCCAGCATTTT. It is translated as CASSRLGNQPQHF.

V gene TRBV25-1 combines with J gene TRBJ1-1; D gene ambiguous. V lost 1 base and J 3 bases, leaving 6 bases between the germline ends. This CDR3 comprises 13 residues. CDR1 and CDR2 (germline): MGHDK, SYGVNS. The CDR3 DNA sequence: TGTGCCAGCAGTGAATGGGGTGACACTGAAGCTTTCTTT. This codes for CASSEWGDTEAFF.

Only a few counts were recorded for this clone. CDR3: CASSADRDDYEQYF. Written as DNA, the CDR3 is TGTGCCAGCTCAGCGGACAGGGATGACTACGAGCAGTACTTC. The chain combines TRBV18 with TRBJ2-7, with 8 bases that match TRBD1. The CDR3 consists of 14 residues. Losses at the gene ends were 5 bases for V and 3 bases for J; bases not matched to a gene: 6. The germline CDR1 and CDR2 sequences are KGHSH and LQKENI.

This chain connects TRBV14 to TRBJ1-2; 7 nucleotides agree with TRBD1. The V segment lost 4 bases and the J segment 7 bases; nucleotides outside the gene matches: 9. Germline CDR1 SGHDN, CDR2 FVKESK. The CDR3 extends over 14 amino acids. CDR3 coding DNA: TGTGCCAGCAGCCTGGGACAGTCATTGGGTGGCTACACCTTC. This sequence encodes CASSLGQSLGGYTF.

Within the sample, this clone is medium-sized. The genes are TRBV4-3 and TRBJ1-2; D is unclear. This CDR3 is built from 14 residues. The V gene's germline CDR1 is LGHNA and CDR2 YSLEER. Trimming stripped 3 bases from V and 5 bases from J, with 13 bases between. CDR3 DNA: TGCGCCAGCAGCCATGGTTCAGCAACGTATGGCTACACCTTC. It specifies CASSHGSATYGYTF.

The chain combines TRBV2 with TRBJ1-6, with a possible D match to TRBD1 (6 bases). The germline V and J ends were trimmed by 3 bases and 2 bases, with 11 bases remaining between them. Per the germline V gene, CDR1 is SNHLY and CDR2 is FYNNEI. The CDR3 consists of 16 residues. For the CDR3, the DNA is TGTGCCAGCAGTGAGGACCGGGACACCTATAATTCACCCCTCCACTTT. This sequence encodes CASSEDRDTYNSPLHF.

The chain has TRBV20-1 and TRBJ1-4, with D unclear. Germline values: CDR1 DFQATT, CDR2 SNEGSKA (reference sequence). V lost 6 bases and J lost 8, with 7 bases in between. CDR3 length: 10 residues. The CDR3 DNA sequence: TGCAGTGCCCCGTCGGAAAAACTGTTTTTT. It yields the protein CSAPSEKLFF.

This clone was picked up a small number of times. This chain uses TRBV4-1 with TRBJ1-3, with D possibly TRBD1 on 6 matching bases. The CDR3 has 17 residues. V shed 3 bases and J shed 0 bases, with 15 bases lying between them. Germline CDR1 reads MGHRA; CDR2 reads YSYEKL. DNA for the CDR3: TGCGCCAGCAGCCACCAAGCGACAGGCTACTCTGGAAACACCATATATTTT. It specifies CASSHQATGYSGNTIYF.

This chain uses TRBV7-9 with TRBJ2-7; TRBD1 matches 8 bases. V dropped 5 bases and J dropped 2; count of bases not matched to a gene: 20. CDR3 length equals 19 residues. Germline V lookup: CDR1 SEHNR, CDR2 FQNEAQ (reference sequence). CDR3 sequence: CASSPIRTGRSPIPYEQYF. The CDR3 nucleotides are TGTGCCAGCAGCCCCATCCGGACAGGGAGGTCTCCTATTCCCTACGAGCAGTACTTC. Full variable domain (outside the CDR3, taken from reference TRBV7-9 and TRBJ2-7): DTGVSQNPRHKITKRGQNVTFRCDPISEHNRLYWYRQTLGQGPEFLTYFQNEAQLEKSRLLSDRFSAERPKGSFSTLEIQRTEQGDSAMYLCASSPIRTGRSPIPYEQYFGPGTRLTVT.

The rearrangement links TRBV10-1 to TRBJ1-6, with D perhaps TRBD1 (5 bases). V lost 1 base to trimming and J lost 9 bases, with 19 bases between them. The CDR3 totals 17 residues. In germline, CDR1 is WNHNN, CDR2 SYGVQD (reference sequence). The CDR3 sequence: CASSELIAQGSSSPLHF. The CDR3 coding sequence is TGCGCCAGCAGTGAGTTGATTGCGCAGGGTTCTTCTTCACCCCTCCACTTT.

This sequence joins TRBV4-2 and TRBJ2-3; tentatively, D is TRBD2 (5 bases). This CDR3 is built from 16 residues. Germline V gene data show CDR1 as LGHNA and CDR2 as YNFKEQ. With 0 bases removed from V and 0 bases from J, the gap between germline ends came to 10 bases. This CDR3 reads CASSQDQRSSTDTQYF. The DNA for the CDR3 is TGTGCCAGCAGCCAAGATCAGCGGTCTAGCACAGATACGCAGTATTTT.

This chain joins TRBV14 and TRBJ2-1, with D unclear. Germline V gene lookup returns CDR1 SGHDN and CDR2 FVKESK. This CDR3 contains 11 residues. Deletions cut 1 base from V and 7 bases from J, with 2 bases between. The CDR3 sequence is CASSQGNEQFF. CDR3 nucleotides: TGTGCCAGCAGCCAAGGAAATGAGCAGTTCTTC.

This rearrangement joins TRBV6-5 to TRBJ1-3, with D tentatively TRBD1 (6 bases). V was clipped by 8 bases and J by 0 bases, with 11 bases between them. In germline, CDR1 is MNHEY, CDR2 SVGAGI. CDR3 size: 14 residues. The chain's CDR3 is CASSQGHSGNTIYF. CDR3 coding DNA: TGTGCCAGCTCACAGGGACACTCTGGAAACACCATATATTTT.

The chain employs TRBV15 and TRBJ2-2; weak D call: TRBD1 (5 bases). Germline assignment: CDR1 LNHNV and CDR2 YYDKDF (reference sequence). V was clipped by 6 bases and J by 2 bases, with 13 bases between them. The length of the CDR3 is 15 residues. CDR3 nucleotides: TGTGCCACCAGGGCCGACAGAGAAAACACCGGGGAGCTGTTTTTT. It yields the protein CATRADRENTGELFF.